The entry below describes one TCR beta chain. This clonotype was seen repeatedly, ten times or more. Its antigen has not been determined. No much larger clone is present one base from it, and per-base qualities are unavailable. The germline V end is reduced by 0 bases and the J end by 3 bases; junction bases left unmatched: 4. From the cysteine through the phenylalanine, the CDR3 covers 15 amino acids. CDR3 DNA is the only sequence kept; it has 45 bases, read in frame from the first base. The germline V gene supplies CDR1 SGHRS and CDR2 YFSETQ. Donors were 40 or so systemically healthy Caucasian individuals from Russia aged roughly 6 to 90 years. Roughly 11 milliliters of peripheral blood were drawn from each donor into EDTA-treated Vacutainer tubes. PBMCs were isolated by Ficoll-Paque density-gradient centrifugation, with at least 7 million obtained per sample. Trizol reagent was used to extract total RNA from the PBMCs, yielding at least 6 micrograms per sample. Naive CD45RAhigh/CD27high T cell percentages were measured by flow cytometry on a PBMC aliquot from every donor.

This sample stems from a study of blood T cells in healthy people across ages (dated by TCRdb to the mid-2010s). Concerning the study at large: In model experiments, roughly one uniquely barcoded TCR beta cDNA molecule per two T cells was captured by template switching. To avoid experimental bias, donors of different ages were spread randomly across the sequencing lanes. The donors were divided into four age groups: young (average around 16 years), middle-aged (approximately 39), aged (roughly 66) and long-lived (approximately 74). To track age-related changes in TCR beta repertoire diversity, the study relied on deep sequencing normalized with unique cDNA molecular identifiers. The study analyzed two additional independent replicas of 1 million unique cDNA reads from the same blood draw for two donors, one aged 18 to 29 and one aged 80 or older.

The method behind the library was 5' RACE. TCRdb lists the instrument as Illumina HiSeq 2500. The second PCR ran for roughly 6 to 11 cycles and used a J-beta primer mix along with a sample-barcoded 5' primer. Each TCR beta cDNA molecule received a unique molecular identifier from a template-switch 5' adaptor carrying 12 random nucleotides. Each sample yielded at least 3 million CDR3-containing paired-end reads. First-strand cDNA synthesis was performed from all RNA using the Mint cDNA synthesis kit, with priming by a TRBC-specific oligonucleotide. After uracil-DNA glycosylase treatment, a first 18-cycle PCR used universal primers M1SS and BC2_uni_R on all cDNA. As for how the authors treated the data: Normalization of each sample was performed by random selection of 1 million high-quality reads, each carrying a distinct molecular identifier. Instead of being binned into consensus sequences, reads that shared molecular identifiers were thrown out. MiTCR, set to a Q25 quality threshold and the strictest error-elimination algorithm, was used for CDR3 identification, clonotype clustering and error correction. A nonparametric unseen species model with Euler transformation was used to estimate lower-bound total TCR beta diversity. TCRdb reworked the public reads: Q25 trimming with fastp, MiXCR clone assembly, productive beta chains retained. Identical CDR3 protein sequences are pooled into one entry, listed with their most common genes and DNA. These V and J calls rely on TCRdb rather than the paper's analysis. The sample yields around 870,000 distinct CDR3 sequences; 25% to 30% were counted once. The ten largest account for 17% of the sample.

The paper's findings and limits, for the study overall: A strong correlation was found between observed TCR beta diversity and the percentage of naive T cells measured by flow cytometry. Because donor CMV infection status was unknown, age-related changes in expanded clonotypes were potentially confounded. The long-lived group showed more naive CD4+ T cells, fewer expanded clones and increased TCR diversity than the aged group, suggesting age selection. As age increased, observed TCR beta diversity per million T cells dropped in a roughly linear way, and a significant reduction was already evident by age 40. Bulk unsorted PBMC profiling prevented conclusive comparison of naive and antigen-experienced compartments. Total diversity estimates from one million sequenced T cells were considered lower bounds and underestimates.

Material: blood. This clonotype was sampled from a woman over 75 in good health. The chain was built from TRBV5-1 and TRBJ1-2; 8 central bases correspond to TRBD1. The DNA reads TGCGCCAGCAGCTTGGCCCAGGGACAGGACTATGGCTACACCTTC. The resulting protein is CASSLAQGQDYGYTF.